Presented here are 25 T cell receptor beta chains from one specimen sequenced in a study of T cells in Graves' hyperthyroidism and ophthalmopathy. Regions amplified from RNA transcripts were the TCR beta CDR3 regions. HTBI primers drove first-round RT-PCR of the TCR CDR3. TCRdb fed the multiplex PCR reads into MiXCR, producing one record per CDR3 protein. The sample yields 600,000 to 800,000 distinct CDR3 sequences, 30% to 40% seen once. The sequenced sample was blood. Receptor source: a woman aged 35 to 49 with Graves' hyperthyroidism.

This clonotype showed up many times. V is TRBV11-2 and J is TRBJ2-2; D ambiguous. The germline V gene has CDR1 SGHAT and CDR2 FQNNGV. Trimming cost V 4 bases and J 11 bases, with 11 bases left between them. This CDR3 comprises 12 residues. The CDR3 region is CASSYGDGELFF. The DNA for the CDR3 is TGTGCCAGCAGCTACGGCGACGGCGAGCTGTTTTTT.

This clonotype was recorded at least ten times. This chain joins TRBV10-3 and TRBJ2-7; a possible D gene is TRBD1 (6 bases). Between the trimmed V and J ends, which lost 10 bases and 5 bases, there was a span of 18 bases. CDR3 size: 13 residues. Germline values: CDR1 ENHRY, CDR2 SYGVKD. CDR3 DNA sequence: TGTGCCACGAGAGACAGGAATAACGACGAGCAGTACTTC. It is translated as CATRDRNNDEQYF.

This clonotype occurred many times. The chain has TRBV12-3 or TRBV12-4 and TRBJ2-7; D assignment may be TRBD1 or TRBD2 (6 bases each). V lost 6 bases to trimming and J lost 6 bases, with 24 bases between them. The CDR3 covers 16 residues. The CDR3 nucleotides are TGTGCCAGCAGGATCGGCACTAGCCCCTGGGGGGCCGAGCAGTACTTC. It translates to CASRIGTSPWGAEQYF.

This clonotype was counted at least ten times. The chain uses TRBV6-1 and TRBJ1-1; D remains ambiguous. In germline, CDR1 is MNHNS, CDR2 SASEGT. Trimming took 5 bases from V and 3 from J, leaving 10 bases between them. The CDR3 consists of 13 residues. The CDR3 sequence: CASSPTVDTEAFF. CDR3 nucleotides: TGTGCCAGCAGTCCTACAGTGGACACTGAAGCTTTCTTT.

In this sample, this clonotype turned up a few times. This rearrangement joins TRBV6-2 or TRBV6-3 to TRBJ1-1; D is unresolved. This CDR3 is 14 amino acids long. Germline V gene lookup returns CDR1 MNHEY and CDR2 SVGEGT. V gave up 11 bases and J gave up 2 bases, with 18 bases separating them. CDR3 bases: TGTGCCCACTCTTTGGCATCAACCAACACTGAAGCTTTCTTT. Encoded protein: CAHSLASTNTEAFF.

The V call is TRBV12-5, the J call TRBJ2-7; either TRBD1 or TRBD2 may supply D (6 bases each). Germline V gene lookup returns CDR1 LGHNT and CDR2 FRNRAP. This CDR3 comprises 11 residues. The ends were cut back, 8 bases at V and 6 bases at J, with 11 bases in the middle. The CDR3 reads CASSKGGEQYF. CDR3 coding DNA: TGTGCTAGTAGCAAGGGGGGCGAGCAGTACTTC.

A single count supports this clonotype. The rearrangement joins TRBV4-3 to TRBJ2-2, with TRBD2 identical over 8 bases. The CDR3 is 15 residues long. CDR1 and CDR2 from the germline V gene are LGHNA and YSLEER. V was pared by 3 bases and J by 16 bases, with 16 bases of the junction left unmatched. The CDR3 spells CASSHRTGGQQGTFF. In DNA form, the CDR3 reads TGCGCCAGCAGCCATAGAACGGGGGGGCAGCAGGGCACGTTTTTT.

In this sample, this clonotype turned up many times. The V call is TRBV7-2, the J call TRBJ2-7, with 7 bases fitting TRBD2. Trimming at V came to 4 bases and at J to 4 bases, leaving 10 bases not matched to a gene. The CDR3 spans 15 residues. The germline V gene encodes CDR1 SGHTA and CDR2 FQGNSA. CDR3 residues: CASSSEGRGRYEQYF. CDR3 bases: TGTGCCAGCAGCTCAGAAGGGCGGGGGAGGTACGAGCAGTACTTC.

The chain uses TRBV6-6 and TRBJ1-1; possibly TRBD1 for D (6 bases). From germline, CDR1 is MNHNY and CDR2 SVGAGI (reference sequence). V dropped 0 bases and J dropped 9 bases, with 14 bases sitting between them. CDR3 size: 14 residues. This CDR3 is CASSYSQGSRKAFF. For the CDR3, the DNA is TGTGCCAGCAGTTACTCACAGGGAAGCAGAAAAGCTTTCTTT.

The gene calls are TRBV13 and TRBJ1-1; D gene ambiguous. The V gene's germline CDR1 is PRHDT and CDR2 FYEKMQ (reference sequence). Trimming left V 1 base short and J 0 bases short, with 9 bases between. The CDR3 runs 15 residues. The CDR3 sequence: CASSLEEGLNTEAFF. CDR3 sequence (DNA): TGTGCCAGCAGCTTAGAGGAAGGGTTGAACACTGAAGCTTTCTTT. Filled out from reference TRBV13 and TRBJ1-1, the complete variable domain reads AAGVIQSPRHLIKEKRETATLKCYPIPRHDTVYWYQQGPGQDPQFLISFYEKMQSDKGSIPDRFSAQQFSDYHSELNMSSLELGDSALYFCASSLEEGLNTEAFFGQGTRLTVV.

In its sample, this clonotype was seen many times. The rearrangement joins TRBV19 to TRBJ1-2; maybe TRBD1 (5 bases). The CDR3 length is 12 residues. The V end was cut by 9 bases, the J end by 8 bases, with 16 bases between. Germline assignment: CDR1 LNHDA and CDR2 SQIVND (reference sequence). In DNA, the CDR3 is TGTGCCAGCCTCGAAGGGGCGGGAGGCTACACCTTC. The encoded protein is CASLEGAGGYTF.

The genes are TRBV5-4 and TRBJ2-7; a possible D gene is TRBD2 (5 bases). Germline CDR1 is SGHNT and CDR2 is YYREEE (reference sequence). Trimming took off 0 bases at V and 1 base at J, with 14 bases between the two ends. The CDR3 runs to 16 residues. The DNA for the CDR3 is TGTGCCAGCAGCTTGGTGGCCAGCGGTTTATCCTACGAGCAGTACTTC. Translated, it gives CASSLVASGLSYEQYF. The whole variable domain, filled in from reference TRBV5-4 and TRBJ2-7, reads ETGVTQSPTHLIKTRGQQVTLRCSSQSGHNTVSWYQQALGQGPQFIFQYYREEENGRGNFPPRFSGLQFPNYSSELNVNALELDDSALYLCASSLVASGLSYEQYFGPGTRLTVT.

This clonotype was counted many times. V is TRBV6-6 and J is TRBJ1-6; no clear D gene. The germline CDR1 and CDR2 sequences are MNHNY and SVGAGI (reference sequence). The CDR3 length is 12 residues. Trimming pared 6 bases from V and 11 bases from J, leaving 11 bases between. The CDR3 loop is CASSSGVPPLHF. The CDR3 nucleotides are TGTGCCAGCAGCTCGGGTGTCCCACCCCTCCACTTT.

In its sample, this clonotype was seen a few times. The rearrangement uses TRBV29-1 and TRBJ2-3; tentative D call: TRBD2 (6 bases). The ends were cut back, 7 bases at V and 5 bases at J, with 10 bases in the middle. Looked up from germline, CDR1 is SQVTM and CDR2 is ANQGSEA. The CDR3 loop spans 11 amino acids. The CDR3 here is CSDYSGDTQYF. CDR3 nucleotide sequence: TGCAGCGACTATAGCGGAGATACGCAGTATTTT.

The rearrangement uses TRBV7-2 and TRBJ1-1, with D perhaps matching TRBD1 (5 bases). CDR3 length: 14 amino acids. Germline V CDR1 and CDR2: SGHTA, FQGNSA. Trimming stripped 1 base from V and 6 bases from J, with 12 bases between. The chain's CDR3 is CASSLGSGRAEAFF. DNA of the CDR3: TGTGCCAGCAGCTTAGGATCGGGGCGGGCTGAAGCTTTCTTT.

The J gene is TRBJ1-5, the V gene TRBV29-1, with D uncertain. The CDR3 consists of 9 residues. Trimming removed 4 bases at V and 12 bases at J, with 7 bases between. Germline V gives CDR1 SQVTM, CDR2 ANQGSEA. CDR3 loop: CSVVGLQHF. The CDR3 region has the DNA TGCAGCGTTGTTGGCCTCCAGCATTTT.

Comment on this clonotype: Being one base from a much bigger clone, this may be a read error. The rearrangement uses TRBV10-1 and TRBJ1-2; D unresolved. This CDR3 contains 10 residues. Germline CDR1 is WNHNN and CDR2 is SYGVQD (reference sequence). This CDR3 reads CAKGFYRYTF. CDR3 DNA sequence: TGCGCGAAGGGATTCTATCGCTACACCTTC.

This chain links TRBV2 with TRBJ1-3; possibly TRBD1 for D (6 bases). From germline, CDR1 is SNHLY and CDR2 FYNNEI. V lost 4 bases and J lost 2, with 15 bases in between. The CDR3 covers 16 residues. Written as DNA, the CDR3 is TGTGCCAGCAGTGGGAACACGAGGGGGGCTGGAAACACCATATATTTT. Translating gives CASSGNTRGAGNTIYF.

At least ten counts were recorded for this clonotype. The chain couples TRBV20-1 to TRBJ1-6; no reliable D call. Germline CDR1 and CDR2: DFQATT and SNEGSKA (reference sequence). This CDR3 is built from 15 residues. V gave up 8 bases and J gave up 5 bases, with 19 bases separating them. The CDR3 reads CSCGTAQTNNSPLHF. CDR3 DNA sequence: TGCAGTTGTGGAACCGCCCAAACTAATAATTCACCCCTCCACTTT.

On this clonotype itself: The junction shows a germline mismatch at one end, possibly a read error. This rearrangement joins TRBV25-1 to TRBJ1-6, with a tentative D call TRBD1 (6 bases). Germline loops: CDR1 MGHDK, CDR2 SYGVNS. There are 17 residues in the CDR3. CDR3 in amino acids: CASSSTEREGDNSLLHF. The CDR3 DNA follows: TGTGCCAGCAGTTCCACGGAACGGGAGGGGGATAATTCACTCCTCCACTTT.

This clonotype was detected ten times or more. CDR3 DNA: TGTGCCAGCATGGAGCAAGAGACCCAGTACTTC. Amino acid sequence: CASMEQETQYF. The chain links TRBV7-2 to TRBJ2-5; D not resolved. The CDR3 is made up of 11 amino acids. The ends were cut back, 7 bases at V and 2 bases at J, with 5 bases in the middle. CDR1 and CDR2 (germline): SGHTA, FQGNSA. Together with reference TRBV7-2 and TRBJ2-5, the CDR3 gives the full variable domain: GAGVSQSPSNKVTEKGKDVELRCDPISGHTALYWYRQSLGQGLEFLIYFQGNSAPDKSGLPSDRFSAERTGGSVSTLTIQRTQQEDSAVYLCASMEQETQYFGPGTRLLVL.

The V gene is TRBV28, the J gene TRBJ2-6; 9 bases fit TRBD1. Germline V CDR1 and CDR2: MDHEN, SYDVKM. This CDR3 is built from 15 residues. V trimming: 6 bases; J trimming: 2 bases; junction bases outside the gene matches: 2. CDR3 coding DNA: TGTGCCAGCAGCCGGACAGGGGCTGGGGCCAACGTCCTGACTTTC. Protein sequence: CASSRTGAGANVLTF. The variable domain in full, completed from reference TRBV28 and TRBJ2-6, reads DVKVTQSSRYLVKRTGEKVFLECVQDMDHENMFWYRQDPGLGLRLIYFSYDVKMKEKGDIPEGYSVSREKKERFSLILESASTNQTSMYLCASSRTGAGANVLTFGAGSRLTVL.

This chain connects TRBV29-1 to TRBJ2-1; D possibly corresponds to TRBD2 (5 bases). This CDR3 is built from 14 residues. The germline gives CDR1 SQVTM, CDR2 ANQGSEA. V shed 5 bases and J shed 10 bases, with 21 bases lying between them. The CDR3 DNA sequence: TGCAGCGTTAGCTTACTAGATCTGGCTAGGGAGCAGTTCTTC. Translated: CSVSLLDLAREQFF.

This clonotype was detected a few times. This may come from a read error, since a much larger clone is one base off. This CDR3 fails to terminate in the conserved phenylalanine or tryptophan, so it likely reflects a read error. For the CDR3, the DNA is TGTGCCAGTACCGCTGCGGGAGGGGACGGTGAGACCCAGTACCTC. Its protein product is CASTAAGGDGETQYL. The chain carries TRBV19 and TRBJ2-5, with 9 nucleotides matching TRBD2. CDR1 LNHDA and CDR2 SQIVND come from the germline V gene (reference sequence). Germline trimming cut 7 bases from V and 5 bases from J; bases unmatched to any gene: 11. CDR3 length: 15 residues.

The table lists this clonotype with many counts. This sequence joins TRBV7-2 and TRBJ1-1; no reliable D call. The CDR3 runs 14 residues. The V end lost 4 bases, the J end lost 5 bases, and 14 bases lay between the germline ends. CDR1 SGHTA and CDR2 FQGNSA come from the germline V gene. The CDR3 here is CASSSEVLGTEAFF. CDR3 bases: TGTGCCAGCAGCTCCGAGGTGCTCGGTACTGAAGCTTTCTTT.